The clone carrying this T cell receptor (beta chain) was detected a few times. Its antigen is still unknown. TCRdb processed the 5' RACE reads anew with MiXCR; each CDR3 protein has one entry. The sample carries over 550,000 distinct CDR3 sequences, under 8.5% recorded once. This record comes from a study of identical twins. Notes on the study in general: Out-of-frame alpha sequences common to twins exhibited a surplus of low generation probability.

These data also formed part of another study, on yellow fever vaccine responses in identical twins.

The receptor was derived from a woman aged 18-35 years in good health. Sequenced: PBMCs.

CDR3 in amino acids: CASRTSGGNEQFF. The CDR3 region has the DNA TGTGCCAGCAGAACGTCGGGGGGCAATGAGCAGTTCTTC. The gene calls are TRBV12-3 or TRBV12-4 and TRBJ2-1; 7 bases match TRBD2. This CDR3 is built from 13 residues. V lost 6 bases, J lost 6 bases, and 5 bases stayed unmatched.